The clone carrying this TCR beta chain has more than one count but fewer than ten. The antigen is not known. A single record per CDR3 protein comes from TCRdb applying MiXCR to the reads. This sample has tens of thousands of distinct CDR3 sequences, with around half found just once. CDR1 SEHNR and CDR2 FQNEAQ come from the germline V gene (reference sequence). The V end was cut by 2 bases, the J end by 10 bases, with 15 bases between. This CDR3 region has 15 residues. This entry belongs to a study of T cell repertoires in cytomegalovirus infection. Across the study: HLA-B-restricted CMV epitopes that are well studied were used alongside recently identified HLA-C-restricted ones. Evidence of both CMV infection and a matching HLA type came from public TCR beta signatures. General observations from the study: The study identified carriers of CMV plus the relevant HLA from cumulative public TCR beta family frequency. The ex vivo response showed dominance by HLA-C-restricted CMV-specific TCR beta clonotypes.

The receptor was isolated from a human donor in good health (CMV status not recorded). Some clones in this sample may be carry-over from other donors' samples. J is TRBJ1-6 and V is TRBV7-9; weak D call: TRBD1 (6 bases). This sample comprised CD8+ T cells from cultured PBMCs, obtained from culture after CMV antigen stimulation. The CDR3 is CASSLRDIIESPLHF. The CDR3 nucleotides are TGTGCCAGCAGCTTACGGGACATAATCGAGTCACCCCTCCACTTT.